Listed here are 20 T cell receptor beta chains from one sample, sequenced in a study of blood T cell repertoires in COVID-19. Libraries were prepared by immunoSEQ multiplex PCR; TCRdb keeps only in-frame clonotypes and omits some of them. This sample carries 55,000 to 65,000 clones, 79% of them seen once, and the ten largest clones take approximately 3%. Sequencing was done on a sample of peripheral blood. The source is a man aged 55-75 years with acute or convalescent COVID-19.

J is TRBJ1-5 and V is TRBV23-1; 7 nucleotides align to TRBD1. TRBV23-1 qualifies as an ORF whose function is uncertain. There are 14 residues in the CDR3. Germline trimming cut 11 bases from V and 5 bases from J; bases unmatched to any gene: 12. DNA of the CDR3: TGCGCCTGGGTACAGAGAGGGGGCCATCAGCCCCAGCATTTT. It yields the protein CAWVQRGGHQPQHF.

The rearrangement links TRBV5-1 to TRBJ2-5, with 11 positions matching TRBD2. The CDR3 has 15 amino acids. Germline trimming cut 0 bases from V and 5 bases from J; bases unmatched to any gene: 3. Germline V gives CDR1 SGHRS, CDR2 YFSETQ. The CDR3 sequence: CASSLATSGVETQYF. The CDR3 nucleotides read TGCGCCAGCAGCTTGGCGACTAGCGGGGTCGAGACCCAGTACTTC. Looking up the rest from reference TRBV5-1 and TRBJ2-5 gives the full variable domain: KAGVTQTPRYLIKTRGQQVTLSCSPISGHRSVSWYQQTPGQGLQFLFEYFSETQRNKGNFPGRFSGRQFSNSRSEMNVSTLELGDSALYLCASSLATSGVETQYFGPGTRLLVL.

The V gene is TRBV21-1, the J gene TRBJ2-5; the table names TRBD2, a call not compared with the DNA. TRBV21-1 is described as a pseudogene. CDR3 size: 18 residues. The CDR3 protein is CASSKSLGTSDAILTQYF. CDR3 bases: TGTGCCAGCAGCAAAAGCTTAGGGACTAGCGATGCGATATTGACCCAGTACTTC.

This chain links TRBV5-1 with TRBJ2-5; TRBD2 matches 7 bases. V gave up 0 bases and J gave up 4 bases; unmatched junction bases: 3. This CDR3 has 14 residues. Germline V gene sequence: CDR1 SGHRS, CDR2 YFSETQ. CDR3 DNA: TGCGCCAGCAGCTTGGCGGGGGGTCGAGAGACCCAGTACTTC. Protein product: CASSLAGGRETQYF.

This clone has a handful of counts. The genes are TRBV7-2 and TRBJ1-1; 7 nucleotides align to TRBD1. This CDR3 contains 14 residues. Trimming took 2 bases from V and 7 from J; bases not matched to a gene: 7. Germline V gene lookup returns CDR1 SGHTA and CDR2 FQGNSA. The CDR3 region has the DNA TGTGCCAGCAGCTTAACCCGGACAGGACTTGAAGCTTTCTTT. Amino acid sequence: CASSLTRTGLEAFF.

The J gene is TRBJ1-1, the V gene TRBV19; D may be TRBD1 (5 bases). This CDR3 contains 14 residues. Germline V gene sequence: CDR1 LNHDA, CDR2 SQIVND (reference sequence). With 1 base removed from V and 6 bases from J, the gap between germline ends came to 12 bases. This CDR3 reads CASSIVGTRAEAFF. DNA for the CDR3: TGTGCCAGTAGTATAGTTGGGACTAGGGCTGAAGCTTTCTTT.

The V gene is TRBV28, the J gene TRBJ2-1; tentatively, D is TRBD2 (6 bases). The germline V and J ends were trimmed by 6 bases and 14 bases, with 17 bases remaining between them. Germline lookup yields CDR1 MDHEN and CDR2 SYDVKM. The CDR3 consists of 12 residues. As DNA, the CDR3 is TGTGCCAGCAGCACCGTGACTAGGTGGGAGTTCTTC. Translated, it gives CASSTVTRWEFF. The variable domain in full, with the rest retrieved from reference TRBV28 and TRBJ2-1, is DVKVTQSSRYLVKRTGEKVFLECVQDMDHENMFWYRQDPGLGLRLIYFSYDVKMKEKGDIPEGYSVSREKKERFSLILESASTNQTSMYLCASSTVTRWEFFGPGTRLTVL.

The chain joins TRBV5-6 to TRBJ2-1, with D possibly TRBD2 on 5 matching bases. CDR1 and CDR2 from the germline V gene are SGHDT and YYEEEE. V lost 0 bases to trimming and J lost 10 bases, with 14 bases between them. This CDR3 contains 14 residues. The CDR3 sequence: CASSLVTGFSEQFF. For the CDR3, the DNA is TGTGCCAGCAGCTTGGTTACGGGGTTTTCGGAGCAGTTCTTC.

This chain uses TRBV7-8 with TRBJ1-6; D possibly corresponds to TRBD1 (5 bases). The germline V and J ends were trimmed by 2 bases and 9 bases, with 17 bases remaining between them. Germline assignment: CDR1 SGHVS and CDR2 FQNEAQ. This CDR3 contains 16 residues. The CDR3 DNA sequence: TGTGCCAGCAGCTTAACCCCTGGACAAGGTTTTTCACCCCTCCACTTT. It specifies CASSLTPGQGFSPLHF.

The CDR3 DNA is TGTGCCAGTAGCAGCGACAGGGGACAGCCCCAGCATTTT. It codes for CASSSDRGQPQHF. This rearrangement joins TRBV19 to TRBJ1-5; 8 nucleotides line up with TRBD1. Germline CDR1 reads LNHDA; CDR2 reads SQIVND (reference sequence). The CDR3 length is 13 residues. V was pared by 6 bases and J by 7 bases, with 5 bases of the junction left unmatched.

The CDR3 nucleotides read TGCGCCAGCAGCCAAGTATCAGGGGTCGGTTCACCCCTCCACTTT. It codes for CASSQVSGVGSPLHF. The chain recombines TRBV4-1 with TRBJ1-6; possibly TRBD1 for D (6 bases). V dropped 1 base and J dropped 9 bases, with 13 bases sitting between them. Germline V gene data show CDR1 as MGHRA and CDR2 as YSYEKL. The CDR3 consists of 15 residues.

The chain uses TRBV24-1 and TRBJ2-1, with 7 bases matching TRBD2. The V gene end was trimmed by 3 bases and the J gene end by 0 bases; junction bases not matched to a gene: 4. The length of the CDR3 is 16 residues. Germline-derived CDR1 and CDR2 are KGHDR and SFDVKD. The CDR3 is CATSDQREYSYNEQFF. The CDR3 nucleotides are TGTGCCACCAGTGATCAGCGGGAATACTCCTACAATGAGCAGTTCTTC.

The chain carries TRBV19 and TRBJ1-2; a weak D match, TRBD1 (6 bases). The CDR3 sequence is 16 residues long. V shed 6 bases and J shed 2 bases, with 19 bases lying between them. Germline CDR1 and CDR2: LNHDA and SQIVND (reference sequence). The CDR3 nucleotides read TGTGCCAGTAGCGACCTGGTAGGGGGAGCAAACTATGGCTACACCTTC. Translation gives CASSDLVGGANYGYTF.

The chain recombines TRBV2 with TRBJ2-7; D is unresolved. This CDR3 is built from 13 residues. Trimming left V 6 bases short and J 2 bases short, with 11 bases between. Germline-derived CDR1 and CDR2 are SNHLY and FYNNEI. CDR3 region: CASRLTRTYEQYF. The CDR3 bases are TGTGCCAGCAGGCTGACACGTACCTACGAGCAGTACTTC.

In nucleotides, the CDR3 is TGTGCCAGCAGTCTCCTAGCGAGCACAGATACGCAGTATTTT. This codes for CASSLLASTDTQYF. The J gene is TRBJ2-3, the V gene TRBV6-5, with D perhaps matching TRBD2 (6 bases). The CDR3 has 14 residues. V was shortened by 5 bases and J by 0 bases, with 9 bases between the two germline ends. Germline values: CDR1 MNHEY, CDR2 SVGAGI.

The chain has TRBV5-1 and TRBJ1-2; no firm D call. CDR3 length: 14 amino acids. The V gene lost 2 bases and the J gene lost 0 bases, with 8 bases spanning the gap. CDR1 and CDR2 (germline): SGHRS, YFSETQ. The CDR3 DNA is TGCGCCAGCAGCTTATCAGTCGCTAACTATGGCTACACCTTC. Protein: CASSLSVANYGYTF.

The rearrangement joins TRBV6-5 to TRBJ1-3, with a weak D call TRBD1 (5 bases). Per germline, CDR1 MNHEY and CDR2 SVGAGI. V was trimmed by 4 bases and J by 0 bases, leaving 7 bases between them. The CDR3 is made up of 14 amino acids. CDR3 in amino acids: CASSSGFSGNTIYF. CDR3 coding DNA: TGTGCCAGCAGTTCAGGGTTCTCTGGAAACACCATATATTTT.

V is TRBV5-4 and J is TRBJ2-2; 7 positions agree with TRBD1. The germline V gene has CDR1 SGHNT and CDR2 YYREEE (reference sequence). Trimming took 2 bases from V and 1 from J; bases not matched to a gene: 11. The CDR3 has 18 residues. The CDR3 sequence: CASSFGDRSLMNTGELFF. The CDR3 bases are TGTGCCAGCAGCTTTGGGGACAGAAGCCTTATGAACACCGGGGAGCTGTTTTTT.

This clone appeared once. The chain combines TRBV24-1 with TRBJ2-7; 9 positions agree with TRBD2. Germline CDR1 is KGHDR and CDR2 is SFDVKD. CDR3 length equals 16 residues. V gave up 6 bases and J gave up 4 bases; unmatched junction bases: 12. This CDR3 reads CATSSSASGEWYEQYF. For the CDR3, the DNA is TGTGCCACCAGTTCGTCGGCTAGCGGGGAATGGTACGAGCAGTACTTC.

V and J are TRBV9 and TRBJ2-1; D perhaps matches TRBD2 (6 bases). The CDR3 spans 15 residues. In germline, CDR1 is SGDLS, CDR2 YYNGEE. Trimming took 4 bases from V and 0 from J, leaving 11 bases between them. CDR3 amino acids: CASSPRLGSYNEQFF. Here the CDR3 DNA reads TGTGCCAGCAGCCCCCGACTAGGCTCCTACAATGAGCAGTTCTTC.